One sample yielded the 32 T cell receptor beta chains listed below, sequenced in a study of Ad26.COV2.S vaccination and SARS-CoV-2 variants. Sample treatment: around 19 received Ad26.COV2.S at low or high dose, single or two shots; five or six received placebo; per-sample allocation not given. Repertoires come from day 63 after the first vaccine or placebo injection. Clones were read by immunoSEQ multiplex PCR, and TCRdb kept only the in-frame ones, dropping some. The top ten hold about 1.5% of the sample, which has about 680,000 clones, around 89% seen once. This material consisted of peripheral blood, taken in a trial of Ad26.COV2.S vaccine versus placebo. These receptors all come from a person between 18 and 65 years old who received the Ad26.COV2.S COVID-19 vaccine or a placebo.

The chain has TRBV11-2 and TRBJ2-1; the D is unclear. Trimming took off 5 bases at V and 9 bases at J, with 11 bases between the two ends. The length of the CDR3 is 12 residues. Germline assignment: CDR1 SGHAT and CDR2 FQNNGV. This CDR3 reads CASSLRRGEQFF. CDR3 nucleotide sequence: TGTGCCAGCAGCCTTCGGAGAGGTGAGCAGTTCTTC.

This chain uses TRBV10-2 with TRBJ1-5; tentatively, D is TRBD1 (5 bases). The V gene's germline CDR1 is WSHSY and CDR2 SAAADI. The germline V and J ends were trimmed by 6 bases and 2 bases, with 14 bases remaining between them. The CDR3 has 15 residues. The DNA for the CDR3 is TGCGCCAGCAGAGCGTCGGGGGTTCGCAATCAGCCCCAGCATTTT. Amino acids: CASRASGVRNQPQHF.

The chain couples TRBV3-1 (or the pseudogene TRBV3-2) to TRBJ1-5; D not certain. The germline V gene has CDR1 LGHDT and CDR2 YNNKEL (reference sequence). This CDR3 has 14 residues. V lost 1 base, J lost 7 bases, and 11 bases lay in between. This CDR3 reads CASSQVVNGQPQHF. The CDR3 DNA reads TGTGCCAGCAGCCAAGTCGTAAACGGGCAGCCCCAGCATTTT.

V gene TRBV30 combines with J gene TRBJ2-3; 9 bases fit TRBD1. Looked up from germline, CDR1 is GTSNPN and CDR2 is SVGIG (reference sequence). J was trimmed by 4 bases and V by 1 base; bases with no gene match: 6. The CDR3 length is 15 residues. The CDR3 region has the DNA TGTGCCTGGAGTGGGACAGGGGTAAGCGCAGATACGCAGTATTTT. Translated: CAWSGTGVSADTQYF.

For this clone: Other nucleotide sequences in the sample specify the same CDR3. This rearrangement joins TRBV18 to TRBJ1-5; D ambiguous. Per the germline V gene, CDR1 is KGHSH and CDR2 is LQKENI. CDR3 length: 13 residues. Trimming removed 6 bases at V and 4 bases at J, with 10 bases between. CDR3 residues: CASSSGENQPQHF. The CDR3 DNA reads TGTGCCAGCTCGTCCGGGGAAAATCAGCCCCAGCATTTT. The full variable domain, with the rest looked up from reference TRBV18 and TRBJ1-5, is NAGVMQNPRHLVRRRGQEARLRCSPMKGHSHVYWYRQLPEEGLKFMVYLQKENIIDESGMPKERFSAEFPKEGPSILRIQQVVRGDSAAYFCASSSGENQPQHFGDGTRLSIL.

The CDR3 sequence is CASSDTSGSGTDTQYF. CDR3 DNA sequence: TGTGCCAGCAGTGATACTAGCGGGAGCGGCACAGATACGCAGTATTTT. The gene calls are TRBV6-1 and TRBJ2-3; 11 bases agree with TRBD2. The germline V gene encodes CDR1 MNHNS and CDR2 SASEGT. Unmatched junction bases numbered 3, after V lost 3 bases and J lost 1 base. The CDR3 has 16 residues.

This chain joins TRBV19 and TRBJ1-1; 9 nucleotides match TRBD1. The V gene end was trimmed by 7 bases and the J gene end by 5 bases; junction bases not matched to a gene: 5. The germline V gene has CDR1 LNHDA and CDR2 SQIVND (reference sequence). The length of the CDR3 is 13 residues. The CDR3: CASTKQGATEAFF. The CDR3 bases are TGTGCCAGTACCAAACAGGGGGCAACTGAAGCTTTCTTT.

The CDR3 DNA reads TGTGCCAGCAGCGCCACGGGACAGTACAATGAGCAGTTCTTC. As protein: CASSATGQYNEQFF. This rearrangement joins TRBV7-9 to TRBJ2-1; 7 nucleotides align to TRBD1. The CDR3 sequence is 14 residues long. J was trimmed by 4 bases and V by 5 bases; bases with no gene match: 5. Per the germline V gene, CDR1 is SEHNR and CDR2 is FQNEAQ (reference sequence).

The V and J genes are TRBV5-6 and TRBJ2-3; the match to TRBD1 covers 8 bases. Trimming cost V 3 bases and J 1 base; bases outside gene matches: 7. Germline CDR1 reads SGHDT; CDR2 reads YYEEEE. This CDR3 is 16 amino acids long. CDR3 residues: CASSSSQGAGTDTQYF. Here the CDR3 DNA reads TGTGCCAGCAGCTCGTCTCAGGGGGCTGGCACAGATACGCAGTATTTT. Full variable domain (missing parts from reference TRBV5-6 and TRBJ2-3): DAGVTQSPTHLIKTRGQQVTLRCSPKSGHDTVSWYQQALGQGPQFIFQYYEEEERQRGNFPDRFSGHQFPNYSSELNVNALLLGDSALYLCASSSSQGAGTDTQYFGPGTRLTVL.

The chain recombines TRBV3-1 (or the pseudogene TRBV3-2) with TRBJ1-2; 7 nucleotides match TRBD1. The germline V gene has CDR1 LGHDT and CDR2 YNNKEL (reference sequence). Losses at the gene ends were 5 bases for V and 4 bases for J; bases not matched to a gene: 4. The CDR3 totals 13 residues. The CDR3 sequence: CASSDRVSYGYTF. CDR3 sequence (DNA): TGTGCCAGCAGCGACAGGGTGAGCTATGGCTACACCTTC.

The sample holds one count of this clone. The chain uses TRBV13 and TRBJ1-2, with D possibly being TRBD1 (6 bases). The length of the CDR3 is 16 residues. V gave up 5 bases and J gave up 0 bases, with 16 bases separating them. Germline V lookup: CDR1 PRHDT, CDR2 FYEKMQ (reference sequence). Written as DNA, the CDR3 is TGTGCCAGCAGCCTCCAGGGGCTACGGGCTAACTATGGCTACACCTTC. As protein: CASSLQGLRANYGYTF. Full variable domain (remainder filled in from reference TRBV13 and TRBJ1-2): AAGVIQSPRHLIKEKRETATLKCYPIPRHDTVYWYQQGPGQDPQFLISFYEKMQSDKGSIPDRFSAQQFSDYHSELNMSSLELGDSALYFCASSLQGLRANYGYTFGSGTRLTVV.

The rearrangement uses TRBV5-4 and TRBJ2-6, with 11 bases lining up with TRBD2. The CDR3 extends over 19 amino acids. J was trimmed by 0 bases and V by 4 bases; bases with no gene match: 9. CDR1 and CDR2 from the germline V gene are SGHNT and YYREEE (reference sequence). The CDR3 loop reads CASSRSSGRRLSGANVLTF. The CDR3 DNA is TGTGCCAGCAGCAGATCTAGCGGGAGGCGCCTCTCTGGGGCCAACGTCCTGACTTTC.

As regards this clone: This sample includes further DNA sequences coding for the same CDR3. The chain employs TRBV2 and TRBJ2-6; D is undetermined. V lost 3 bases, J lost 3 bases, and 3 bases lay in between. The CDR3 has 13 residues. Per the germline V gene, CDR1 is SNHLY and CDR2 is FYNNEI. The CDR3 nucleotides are TGTGCCAGCAGTGATAGTGGGGCCAACGTCCTGACTTTC. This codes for CASSDSGANVLTF. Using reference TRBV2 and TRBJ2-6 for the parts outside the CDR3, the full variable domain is EPEVTQTPSHQVTQMGQEVILRCVPISNHLYFYWYRQILGQKVEFLVSFYNNEISEKSEIFDDQFSVERPDGSNFTLKIRSTKLEDSAMYFCASSDSGANVLTFGAGSRLTVL.

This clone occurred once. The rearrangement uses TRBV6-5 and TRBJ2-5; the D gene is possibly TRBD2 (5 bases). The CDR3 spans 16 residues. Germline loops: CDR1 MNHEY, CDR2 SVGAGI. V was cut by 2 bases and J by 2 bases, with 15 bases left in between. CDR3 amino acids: CASSYGSFVQQETQYF. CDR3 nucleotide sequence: TGTGCCAGCAGTTACGGGAGCTTCGTTCAGCAAGAGACCCAGTACTTC.

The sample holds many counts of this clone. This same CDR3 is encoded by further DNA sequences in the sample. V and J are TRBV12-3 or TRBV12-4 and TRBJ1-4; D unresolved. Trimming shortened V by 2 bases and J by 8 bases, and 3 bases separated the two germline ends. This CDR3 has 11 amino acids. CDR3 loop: CASSLNEKLFF. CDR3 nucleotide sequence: TGTGCCAGCAGTTTAAACGAAAAACTGTTTTTT.

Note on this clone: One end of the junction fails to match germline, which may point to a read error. The CDR3 bases are TGTGCCACCAGTGAGGAGAAGACAGGAAGTTTTAACTTT. Its protein is CATSEEKTGSFNF. This chain uses TRBV24-1 with TRBJ1-1; D possibly corresponds to TRBD1 (6 bases). The CDR3 length is 13 residues. Germline assignment: CDR1 KGHDR and CDR2 SFDVKD.

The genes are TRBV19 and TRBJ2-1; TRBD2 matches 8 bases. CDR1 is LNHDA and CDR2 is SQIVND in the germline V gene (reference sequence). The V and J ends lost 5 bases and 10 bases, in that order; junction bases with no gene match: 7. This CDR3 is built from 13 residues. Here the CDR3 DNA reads TGTGCCAGTAGTGAATCGGGCGGGAGGGAGCAGTTCTTC. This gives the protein CASSESGGREQFF.

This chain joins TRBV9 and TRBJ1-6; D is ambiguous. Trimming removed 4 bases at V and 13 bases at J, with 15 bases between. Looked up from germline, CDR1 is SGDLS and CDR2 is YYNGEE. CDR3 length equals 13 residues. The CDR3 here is CASSLLQAGPLHF. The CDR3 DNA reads TGTGCCAGCAGCTTACTACAAGCTGGGCCCCTCCACTTT.

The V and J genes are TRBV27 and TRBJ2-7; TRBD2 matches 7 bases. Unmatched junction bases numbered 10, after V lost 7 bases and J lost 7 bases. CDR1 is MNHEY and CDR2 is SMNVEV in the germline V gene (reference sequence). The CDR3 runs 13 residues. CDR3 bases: TGTGCCAGCACCAGTGGGGGGGTCGGAGAGCAGTACTTC. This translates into CASTSGGVGEQYF.

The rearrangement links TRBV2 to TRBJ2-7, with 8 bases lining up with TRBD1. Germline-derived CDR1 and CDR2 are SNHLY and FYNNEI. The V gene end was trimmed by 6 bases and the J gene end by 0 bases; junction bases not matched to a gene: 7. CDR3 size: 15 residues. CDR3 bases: TGTGCCAGCAGAGCATGGACAGGGAACTCCTACGAGCAGTACTTC. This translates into CASRAWTGNSYEQYF. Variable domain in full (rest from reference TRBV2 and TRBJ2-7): EPEVTQTPSHQVTQMGQEVILRCVPISNHLYFYWYRQILGQKVEFLVSFYNNEISEKSEIFDDQFSVERPDGSNFTLKIRSTKLEDSAMYFCASRAWTGNSYEQYFGPGTRLTVT.

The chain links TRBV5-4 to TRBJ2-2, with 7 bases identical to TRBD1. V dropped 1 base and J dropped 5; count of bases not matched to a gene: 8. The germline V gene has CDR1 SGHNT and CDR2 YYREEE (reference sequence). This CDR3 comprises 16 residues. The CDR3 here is CASSLRNRGSTGELFF. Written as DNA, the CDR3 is TGTGCCAGCAGCTTGAGAAACAGGGGAAGTACCGGGGAGCTGTTTTTT.

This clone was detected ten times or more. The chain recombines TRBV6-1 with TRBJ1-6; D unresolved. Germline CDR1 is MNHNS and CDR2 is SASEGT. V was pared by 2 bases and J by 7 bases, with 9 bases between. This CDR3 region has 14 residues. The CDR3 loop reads CASSENWENSPLHF. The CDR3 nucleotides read TGTGCCAGCAGTGAAAACTGGGAAAATTCACCCCTCCACTTT.

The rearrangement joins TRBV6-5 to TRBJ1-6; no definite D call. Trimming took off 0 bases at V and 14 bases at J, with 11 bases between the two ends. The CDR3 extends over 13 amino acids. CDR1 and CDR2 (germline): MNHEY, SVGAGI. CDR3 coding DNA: TGTGCCAGCAGTTACTCCGCCGGACGAACCCTCCACTTT. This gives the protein CASSYSAGRTLHF.

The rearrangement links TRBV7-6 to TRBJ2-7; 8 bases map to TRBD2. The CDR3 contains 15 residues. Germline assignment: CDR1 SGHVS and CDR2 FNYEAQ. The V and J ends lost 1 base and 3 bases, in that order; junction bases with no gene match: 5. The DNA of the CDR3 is TGTGCCAGCAGCTTAGGAAGCGGGAGTGGCTACGAGCAGTACTTC. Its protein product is CASSLGSGSGYEQYF.

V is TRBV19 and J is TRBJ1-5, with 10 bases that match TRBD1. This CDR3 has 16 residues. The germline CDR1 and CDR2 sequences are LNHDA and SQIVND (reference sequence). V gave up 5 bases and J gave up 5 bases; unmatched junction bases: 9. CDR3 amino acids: CASSELGTGVHQPQHF. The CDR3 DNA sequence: TGTGCCAGTAGTGAGCTCGGGACAGGGGTACATCAGCCCCAGCATTTT. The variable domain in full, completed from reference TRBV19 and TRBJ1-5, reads DGGITQSPKYLFRKEGQNVTLSCEQNLNHDAMYWYRQDPGQGLRLIYYSQIVNDFQKGDIAEGYSVSREKKESFPLTVTSAQKNPTAFYLCASSELGTGVHQPQHFGDGTRLSIL.

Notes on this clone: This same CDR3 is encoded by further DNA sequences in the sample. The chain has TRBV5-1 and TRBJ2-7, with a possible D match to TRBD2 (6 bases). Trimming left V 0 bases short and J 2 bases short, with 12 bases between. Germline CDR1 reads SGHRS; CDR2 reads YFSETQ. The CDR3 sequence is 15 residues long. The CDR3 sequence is CASSLGGTSTYEQYF. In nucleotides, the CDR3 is TGCGCCAGCAGCTTGGGTGGGACTTCGACCTACGAGCAGTACTTC.

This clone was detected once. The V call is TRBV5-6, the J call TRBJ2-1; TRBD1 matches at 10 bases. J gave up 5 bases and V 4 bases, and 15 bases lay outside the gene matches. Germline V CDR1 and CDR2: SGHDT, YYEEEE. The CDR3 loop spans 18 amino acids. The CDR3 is CASSIVGAIGTGDNEQFF. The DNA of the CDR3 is TGTGCCAGCAGCATTGTGGGCGCAATAGGGACAGGGGACAATGAGCAGTTCTTC.

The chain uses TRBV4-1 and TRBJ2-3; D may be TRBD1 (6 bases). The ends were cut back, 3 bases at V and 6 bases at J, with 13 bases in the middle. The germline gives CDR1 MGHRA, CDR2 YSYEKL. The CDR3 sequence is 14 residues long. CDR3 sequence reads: CASSHLQGSDTQYF. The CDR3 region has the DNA TGCGCCAGCAGCCATCTACAGGGCAGCGATACGCAGTATTTT.

The CDR3 sequence: CASSFWTTGNTIYF. As DNA, the CDR3 is TGTGCCAGCAGCTTTTGGACGACTGGAAACACCATATATTTT. The genes are TRBV7-9 and TRBJ1-3, with no clear D. CDR3 size: 14 residues. Trimming removed 3 bases at V and 2 bases at J, with 8 bases between. The germline V gene has CDR1 SEHNR and CDR2 FQNEAQ (reference sequence).

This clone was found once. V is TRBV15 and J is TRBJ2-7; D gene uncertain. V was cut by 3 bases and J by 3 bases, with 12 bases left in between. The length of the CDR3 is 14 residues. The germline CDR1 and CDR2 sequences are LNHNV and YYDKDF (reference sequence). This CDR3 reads CATSRAQENYEQYF. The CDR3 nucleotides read TGTGCCACCAGCAGGGCGCAGGAAAACTACGAGCAGTACTTC.

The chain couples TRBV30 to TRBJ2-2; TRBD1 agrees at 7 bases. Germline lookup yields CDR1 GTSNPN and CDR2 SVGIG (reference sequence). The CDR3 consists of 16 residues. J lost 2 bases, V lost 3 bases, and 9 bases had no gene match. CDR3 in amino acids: CAWRLPGQINTGELFF. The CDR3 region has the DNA TGTGCCTGGAGACTACCGGGACAGATTAACACCGGGGAGCTGTTTTTT.

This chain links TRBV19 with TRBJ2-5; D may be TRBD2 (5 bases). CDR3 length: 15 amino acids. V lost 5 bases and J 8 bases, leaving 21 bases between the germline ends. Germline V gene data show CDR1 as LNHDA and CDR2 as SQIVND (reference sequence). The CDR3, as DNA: TGTGCCAGTAGTTTGGTCGGGGTGCAACAGATAACCCAGTACTTC. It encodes CASSLVGVQQITQYF.